The 16 T cell receptor beta chains below all came from one sample that was sequenced in a study of blood T cell repertoires in COVID-19. Profiling relied on immunoSEQ multiplex PCR, and the TCRdb table lists in-frame clones only, not all of them. The sample consists of about 170,000 clones, 70% to 90% of them appearing once. Sequencing was carried out using peripheral blood. Every receptor here comes from a man in his sixties who had recovered from COVID-19.

The rearrangement uses TRBV11-2 and TRBJ1-2, with D perhaps TRBD1 (5 bases). The CDR3 sequence is 13 residues long. Germline CDR1 SGHAT, CDR2 FQNNGV. Trimming took off 6 bases at V and 8 bases at J, with 16 bases between the two ends. CDR3 bases: TGTGCCAGCAGAAGGGGTTTTCCCCGCGGCTACACCTTC. This codes for CASRRGFPRGYTF.

Only a few counts were recorded for this clone. This chain links TRBV7-8 with TRBJ1-6; 7 bases align to TRBD1. With 5 bases clipped from V and 10 bases from J, the junction kept 5 bases outside the gene matches. Per germline, CDR1 SGHVS and CDR2 FQNEAQ. The CDR3 is made up of 13 amino acids. The CDR3 spells CASSQTGNSPLHF. CDR3 coding DNA: TGTGCCAGCAGCCAGACAGGGAACTCACCCCTCCACTTT. Together with reference TRBV7-8 and TRBJ1-6, the CDR3 gives the full variable domain: GAGVSQSPRYKVAKRGQDVALRCDPISGHVSLFWYQQALGQGPEFLTYFQNEAQLDKSGLPSDRFFAERPEGSVSTLKIQRTQQEDSAVYLCASSQTGNSPLHFGNGTRLTVT.

This rearrangement joins TRBV6-6 to TRBJ1-1; maybe TRBD1 (6 bases). V shed 5 bases and J shed 0 bases, with 13 bases lying between them. The CDR3 sequence is 15 residues long. Germline CDR1 is MNHNY and CDR2 is SVGAGI (reference sequence). The CDR3 bases are TGTGCCAGCAGTGGGAACAGGGCCATGAACACTGAAGCTTTCTTT. It yields the protein CASSGNRAMNTEAFF.

This clone rates as medium-sized. The chain couples TRBV15 to TRBJ2-7; D remains ambiguous. This CDR3 contains 15 residues. The germline CDR1 and CDR2 sequences are LNHNV and YYDKDF (reference sequence). The V end lost 1 base, the J end lost 2 bases, and 12 bases lay between the germline ends. The CDR3 region has the DNA TGTGCCACCAGCAGAGTTCGAGATGTCGCCTACGAGCAGTACTTC. This translates into CATSRVRDVAYEQYF.

The chain couples TRBV20-1 to TRBJ2-5, with 7 bases aligning to TRBD2. The V segment lost 3 bases and the J segment 2 bases; nucleotides outside the gene matches: 9. Germline V gives CDR1 DFQATT, CDR2 SNEGSKA (reference sequence). The CDR3 runs 15 residues. The CDR3 region is CSASRIAGLQETQYF. The CDR3 coding sequence is TGCAGTGCTAGTCGAATTGCGGGACTACAAGAGACCCAGTACTTC.

CDR3 loop: CASTLGQGAWNEQFF. Written as DNA, the CDR3 is TGTGCCAGCACCCTAGGGCAGGGGGCTTGGAATGAGCAGTTCTTC. The chain joins TRBV7-2 to TRBJ2-1; TRBD1 matches 8 bases. Germline V gene data show CDR1 as SGHTA and CDR2 as FQGNSA. V trimming: 7 bases; J trimming: 7 bases; junction bases outside the gene matches: 12. The CDR3 totals 15 residues.

The chain recombines TRBV7-9 with TRBJ1-2; unclear D gene. The CDR3 runs 12 residues. The V and J ends lost 5 bases and 3 bases respectively, with 7 bases between them. The germline gives CDR1 SEHNR, CDR2 FQNEAQ (reference sequence). CDR3 sequence (DNA): TGTGCCAGCAGCCTTATCCACTATGGCTACACCTTC. It specifies CASSLIHYGYTF.

The chain uses TRBV12-5 and TRBJ2-2; the match to TRBD2 covers 7 bases. This CDR3 comprises 15 residues. The trim removed 4 bases at V and 2 bases at J, leaving 4 bases unmatched. Germline assignment: CDR1 LGHNT and CDR2 FRNRAP. The CDR3 sequence: CASGSGTTNTGELFF. CDR3 DNA sequence: TGTGCTAGTGGTTCTGGGACTACCAACACCGGGGAGCTGTTTTTT.

The chain employs TRBV2 and TRBJ1-1, with D possibly being TRBD1 (5 bases). CDR1 and CDR2 (germline): SNHLY, FYNNEI. The CDR3 length is 14 residues. V dropped 7 bases and J dropped 4 bases, with 16 bases sitting between them. This CDR3 is CASKGRASSTEAFF. The CDR3 DNA follows: TGTGCCAGCAAGGGCAGGGCGTCGTCCACTGAAGCTTTCTTT.

The V call is TRBV5-1, the J call TRBJ1-4, with 7 bases aligning to TRBD1. From germline, CDR1 is SGHRS and CDR2 YFSETQ. This CDR3 has 15 residues. V lost 4 bases to trimming and J lost 5 bases; unmatched junction nucleotides: 8. The chain's CDR3 is CASSTSTGVNEKLFF. CDR3 DNA: TGCGCCAGCAGCACCTCCACAGGGGTAAATGAAAAACTGTTTTTT. The full variable domain, its missing parts supplied by reference TRBV5-1 and TRBJ1-4, is KAGVTQTPRYLIKTRGQQVTLSCSPISGHRSVSWYQQTPGQGLQFLFEYFSETQRNKGNFPGRFSGRQFSNSRSEMNVSTLELGDSALYLCASSTSTGVNEKLFFGSGTQLSVL.

This chain joins TRBV18 and TRBJ2-7, with TRBD1 matching 7 bases. Trimming cost V 6 bases and J 0 bases; bases outside gene matches: 5. This CDR3 region has 14 residues. Per the germline V gene, CDR1 is KGHSH and CDR2 is LQKENI. CDR3: CASSGTASSYEQYF. CDR3 sequence (DNA): TGTGCCAGCTCCGGGACAGCCAGCTCCTACGAGCAGTACTTC.

The V call is TRBV5-8, the J call TRBJ1-1; 7 bases match TRBD1. V was clipped by 2 bases and J by 6 bases; unmatched bases: 7. The CDR3 has 14 amino acids. Germline lookup yields CDR1 SGHTS and CDR2 YDEGEE. CDR3 region: CASSFYRGTAEAFF. The CDR3 coding sequence is TGTGCCAGCAGCTTTTACAGGGGTACGGCTGAAGCTTTCTTT.

V is TRBV5-1 and J is TRBJ1-2, with D maybe TRBD1 (6 bases). The V end lost 5 bases, the J end lost 4 bases, and 18 bases lay between the germline ends. This CDR3 region has 15 residues. CDR1 is SGHRS, CDR2 YFSETQ, per germline. In nucleotides, the CDR3 is TGCGCCAGCAGGCCTCGACAGGTTAGGAGCTATGGCTACACCTTC. Protein product: CASRPRQVRSYGYTF.

This clone was seen a single time. V is TRBV5-1 and J is TRBJ1-2; perhaps TRBD1 as D (5 bases). Deletions cut 2 bases from V and 6 bases from J, with 17 bases between. The CDR3 spans 15 residues. The germline CDR1 and CDR2 sequences are SGHRS and YFSETQ. The CDR3: CASSFYRSGADGYTF. The CDR3 DNA reads TGCGCCAGCAGCTTCTATCGTAGTGGGGCGGATGGCTACACCTTC.

In its sample, this clone was seen a few times. The chain is built from TRBV18 and TRBJ1-1, with D hard to call. Germline-derived CDR1 and CDR2 are KGHSH and LQKENI. The CDR3 is 15 residues long. Trimming took 4 bases from V and 3 from J, leaving 15 bases between them. The chain's CDR3 is CASSQRPIADTEAFF. The DNA of the CDR3 is TGTGCCAGCTCACAACGGCCGATAGCGGACACTGAAGCTTTCTTT. The entire variable domain, with the rest obtained from reference TRBV18 and TRBJ1-1, is as follows: NAGVMQNPRHLVRRRGQEARLRCSPMKGHSHVYWYRQLPEEGLKFMVYLQKENIIDESGMPKERFSAEFPKEGPSILRIQQVVRGDSAAYFCASSQRPIADTEAFFGQGTRLTVV.

The chain employs TRBV6-2 or TRBV6-3 and TRBJ2-3, with a tentative D call TRBD1 (6 bases). CDR3 length equals 15 residues. Trimming left V 4 bases short and J 0 bases short, with 11 bases between. Germline-derived CDR1 and CDR2 are MNHEY and SVGEGT. CDR3 bases: TGTGCCAGCAGTTCCTGGACAGCGAGCACAGATACGCAGTATTTT. It yields the protein CASSSWTASTDTQYF.